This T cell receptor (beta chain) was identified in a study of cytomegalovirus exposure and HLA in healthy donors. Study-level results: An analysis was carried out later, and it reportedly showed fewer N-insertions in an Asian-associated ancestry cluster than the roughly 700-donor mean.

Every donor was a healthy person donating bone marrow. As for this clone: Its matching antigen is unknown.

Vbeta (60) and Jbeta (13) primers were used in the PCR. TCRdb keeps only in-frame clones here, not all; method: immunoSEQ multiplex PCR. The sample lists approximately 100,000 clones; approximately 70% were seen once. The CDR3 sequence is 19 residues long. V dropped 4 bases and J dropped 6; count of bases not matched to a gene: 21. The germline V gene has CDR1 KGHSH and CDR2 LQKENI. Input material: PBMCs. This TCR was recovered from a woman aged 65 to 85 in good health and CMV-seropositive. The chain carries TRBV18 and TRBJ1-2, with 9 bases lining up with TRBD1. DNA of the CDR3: TGTGCCAGCTCACGGGACCGGGTAGTTGGACAGGGGTCGGACCATGGCTACACCTTC. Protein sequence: CASSRDRVVGQGSDHGYTF.